The T cell receptor (beta chain) described here comes from a study of blood T cell repertoires in COVID-19. The wider study: The analysed material was cDNA or gDNA that came from T cells, B-cell-depleted T cells, or PBMCs.

TCRdb's copy holds only in-frame clones and misses some; the assay was immunoSEQ multiplex PCR. The data show about 160,000 clones, more than 70% seen once. Donors in Cohort 3 who had recovered were those with two negative PCRs, healthcare professional clearance, or resolution of their symptoms. The CDR3 has 14 residues. The trim removed 4 bases at V and 4 bases at J, leaving 6 bases unmatched. In germline, CDR1 is SQVTM, CDR2 ANQGSEA. Sequences were obtained from PBMCs or T cells enriched from blood (not recorded which). This sequence joins TRBV29-1 and TRBJ2-2; 7 bases are shared with TRBD2. The sequence derives from a man aged 60-69 years who had recovered from COVID-19. The CDR3: CSVGGTTFTGELFF. For the CDR3, the DNA is TGCAGCGTTGGGGGGACTACTTTCACCGGGGAGCTGTTTTTT.